This T cell receptor (beta chain) was identified during a study of T-cell reconstitution after alpha-beta-depleted transplantation in children. A TCRbeta library incorporating unique molecular identifiers was prepared. TCRdb reprocessed the PCR reads via MiXCR and lists one record per CDR3 protein. The data contain 600,000 to 700,000 distinct CDR3 sequences, roughly 15% of them singletons. The length of the CDR3 is 15 residues. The germline gives CDR1 SGHNT, CDR2 YYREEE (reference sequence). V lost 6 bases to trimming and J lost 6 bases, with 19 bases between them. This clonotype has more than one count but fewer than ten.

The input for sequencing was PBMCs from the stem cell graft donor, taken from the stem cell graft. The receptor was isolated from a human donor who donated a stem cell graft to a child with acute myeloid leukemia. This chain links TRBV5-4 with TRBJ1-3; possibly TRBD1 for D (6 bases). For the CDR3, the DNA is TGTGCCAGCATCAGGACAGAAGTTTTTCAAAACACCATATATTTT. Its protein product is CASIRTEVFQNTIYF.